One and the same sample provided the 5 T cell receptor beta chains below, sequenced in a study of cytomegalovirus exposure and HLA in healthy donors. The PCR ran on 60 Vbeta and 13 Jbeta primers. TCRdb's copy holds only in-frame clones and misses some; the assay was immunoSEQ multiplex PCR. This sample has 150,000 to 180,000 clones, with 60% to 75% found just once. The sequencing sample was made of PBMCs. These receptors were collected from a man between 18 and 35 years old in good health and CMV-seronegative.

The chain uses TRBV5-1 and TRBJ1-2, with TRBD1 matching 8 bases. Trimming took 0 bases from V and 5 from J; bases not matched to a gene: 3. The V gene's germline CDR1 is SGHRS and CDR2 YFSETQ. This CDR3 spans 14 amino acids. The CDR3 region has the DNA TGCGCCAGCAGCTTGGCCGACAGGGGTTATGGCTACACCTTC. Its protein is CASSLADRGYGYTF.

A single count supports this clone. The CDR3 region has the DNA TGTGCCAGCAGCCCAGGGCCCATATATGGCTACACCTTC. Its translation is CASSPGPIYGYTF. The chain joins TRBV7-9 to TRBJ1-2, with D maybe TRBD1 (5 bases). Germline lookup yields CDR1 SEHNR and CDR2 FQNEAQ (reference sequence). The CDR3 is 13 amino acids. Trimming left V 5 bases short and J 5 bases short, with 12 bases between.

This clone has just a few counts. The chain couples TRBV10-3 to TRBJ2-1, with a weak D call TRBD2 (9 bases). The V end lost 0 bases, the J end lost 7 bases, and 19 bases lay between the germline ends. The CDR3 extends over 17 amino acids. Germline-derived CDR1 and CDR2 are ENHRY and SYGVKD. The CDR3 DNA follows: TGTGCCATCAGTGAGTCGAAGGCTAGCGGGGACAGGAATGAGCAGTTCTTC. Encoded protein: CAISESKASGDRNEQFF.

V is TRBV9 and J is TRBJ1-2; 7 bases map to TRBD1. Germline V gives CDR1 SGDLS, CDR2 YYNGEE. The V and J ends lost 0 bases and 3 bases, in that order; junction bases with no gene match: 5. This CDR3 spans 15 amino acids. Here the CDR3 reads CASSVGTGLYYGYTF. Written as DNA, the CDR3 is TGTGCCAGCAGCGTAGGGACAGGTCTGTACTATGGCTACACCTTC.

This clone appeared a few times. V is TRBV27 and J is TRBJ2-7; the D gene is possibly TRBD1 (5 bases). With 2 bases removed from V and 0 bases from J, the gap between germline ends came to 11 bases. Germline-derived CDR1 and CDR2 are MNHEY and SMNVEV (reference sequence). The length of the CDR3 is 15 residues. This CDR3 is CASSLGHPSSYEQYF. The CDR3 DNA sequence: TGTGCCAGCAGTTTAGGACACCCGAGCTCCTACGAGCAGTACTTC.